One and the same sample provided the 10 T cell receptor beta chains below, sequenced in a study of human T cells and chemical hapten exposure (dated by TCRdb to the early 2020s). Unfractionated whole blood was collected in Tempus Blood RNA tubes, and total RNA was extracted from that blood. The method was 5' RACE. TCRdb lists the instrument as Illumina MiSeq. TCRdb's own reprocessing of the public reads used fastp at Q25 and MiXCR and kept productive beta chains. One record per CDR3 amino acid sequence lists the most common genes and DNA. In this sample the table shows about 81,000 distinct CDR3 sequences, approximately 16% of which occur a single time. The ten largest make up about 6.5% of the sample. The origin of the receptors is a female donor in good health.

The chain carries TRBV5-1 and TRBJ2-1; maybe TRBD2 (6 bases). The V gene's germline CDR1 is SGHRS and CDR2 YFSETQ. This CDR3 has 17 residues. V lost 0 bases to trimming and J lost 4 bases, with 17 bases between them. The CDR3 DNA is TGCGCCAGCAGCTTGGTTGCCCGGGGAGGTGGTTACAATGAGCAGTTCTTC. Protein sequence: CASSLVARGGGYNEQFF.

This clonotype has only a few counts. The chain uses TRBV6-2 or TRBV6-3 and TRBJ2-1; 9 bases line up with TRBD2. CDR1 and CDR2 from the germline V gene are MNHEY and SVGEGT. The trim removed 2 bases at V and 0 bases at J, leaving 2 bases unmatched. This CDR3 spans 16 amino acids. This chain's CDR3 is CASSYKAGGSYNEQFF. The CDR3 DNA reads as TGTGCCAGCAGTTACAAAGCGGGGGGCTCCTACAATGAGCAGTTCTTC.

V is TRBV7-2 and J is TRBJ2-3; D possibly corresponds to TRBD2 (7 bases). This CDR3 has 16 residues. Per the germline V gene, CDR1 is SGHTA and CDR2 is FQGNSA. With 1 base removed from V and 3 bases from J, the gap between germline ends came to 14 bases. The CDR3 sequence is CASSLGGRGGTDTQYF. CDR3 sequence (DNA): TGTGCCAGCAGCTTAGGGGGGCGGGGAGGGACAGATACGCAGTATTTT. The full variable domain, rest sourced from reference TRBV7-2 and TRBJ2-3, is GAGVSQSPSNKVTEKGKDVELRCDPISGHTALYWYRQSLGQGLEFLIYFQGNSAPDKSGLPSDRFSAERTGGSVSTLTIQRTQQEDSAVYLCASSLGGRGGTDTQYFGPGTRLTVL.

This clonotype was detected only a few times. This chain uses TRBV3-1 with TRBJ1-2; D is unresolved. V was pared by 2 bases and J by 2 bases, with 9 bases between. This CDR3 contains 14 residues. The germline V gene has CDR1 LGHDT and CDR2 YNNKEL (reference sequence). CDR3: CASSQHNGNYGYTF. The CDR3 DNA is TGTGCCAGCAGCCAACACAACGGGAACTATGGCTACACCTTC.

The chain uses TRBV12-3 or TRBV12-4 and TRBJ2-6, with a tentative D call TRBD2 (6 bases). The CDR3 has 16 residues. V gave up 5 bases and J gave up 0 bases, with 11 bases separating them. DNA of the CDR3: TGTGCCAGCAGTCCGCCGGGGGACTCTGGGGCCAACGTCCTGACTTTC. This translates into CASSPPGDSGANVLTF.

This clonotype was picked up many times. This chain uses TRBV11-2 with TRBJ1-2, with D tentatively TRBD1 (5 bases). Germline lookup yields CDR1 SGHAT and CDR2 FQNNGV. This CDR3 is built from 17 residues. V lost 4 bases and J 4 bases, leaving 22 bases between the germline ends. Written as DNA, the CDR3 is TGTGCCAGCAGCTCAATGATGGGTGTCGAGGGGCCCTATGGCTACACCTTC. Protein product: CASSSMMGVEGPYGYTF.

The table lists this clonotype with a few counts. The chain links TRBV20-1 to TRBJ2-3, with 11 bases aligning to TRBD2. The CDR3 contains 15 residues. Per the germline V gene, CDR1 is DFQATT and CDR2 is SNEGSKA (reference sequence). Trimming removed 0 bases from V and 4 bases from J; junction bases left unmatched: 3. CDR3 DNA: TGCAGTGCTAGAGACCCACTAGCGGGAGCAGATACGCAGTATTTT. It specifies CSARDPLAGADTQYF.

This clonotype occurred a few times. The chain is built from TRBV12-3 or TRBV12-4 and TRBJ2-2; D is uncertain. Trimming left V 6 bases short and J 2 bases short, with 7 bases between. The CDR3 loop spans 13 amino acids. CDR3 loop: CASRLPNTGELFF. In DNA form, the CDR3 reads TGTGCCAGCAGACTACCCAACACCGGGGAGCTGTTTTTT.

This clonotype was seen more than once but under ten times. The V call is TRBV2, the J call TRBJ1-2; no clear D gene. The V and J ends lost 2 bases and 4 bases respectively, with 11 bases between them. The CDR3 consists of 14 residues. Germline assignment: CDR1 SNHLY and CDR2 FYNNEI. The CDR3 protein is CASSEKKSGYGYTF. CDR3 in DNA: TGTGCCAGCAGTGAAAAGAAATCGGGCTATGGCTACACCTTC.

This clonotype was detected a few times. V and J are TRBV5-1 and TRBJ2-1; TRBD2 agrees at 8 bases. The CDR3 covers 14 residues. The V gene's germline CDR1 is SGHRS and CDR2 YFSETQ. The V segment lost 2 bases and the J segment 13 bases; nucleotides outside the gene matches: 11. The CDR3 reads CASSFSTGRGEQFF. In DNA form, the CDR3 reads TGCGCCAGCAGCTTCTCCACGGGGCGGGGGGAACAGTTCTTC.